Below are 15 T cell receptor beta chains sequenced from a single sample in a study of blood T cell repertoires in COVID-19 (dated by TCRdb to the early 2020s). The library was built by means of the immunoSEQ multiplex PCR assay. Imported from immuneACCESS, the table was reduced by TCRdb to in-frame sequences with V and J called. These copies leave out some clones; in studies compared against another copy, an unresolved V gene accounts for under half, and the cause of the remainder is not known. The sample yields under 50,000 clones; approximately 77% were counted once. Approximately 4.4% of the sample lies in the top ten. The sequenced sample consisted of peripheral blood. These receptors originate from a woman aged 70-85 years with acute or convalescent COVID-19.

This clone was seen a single time. The chain uses TRBV7-3 and TRBJ2-1; D perhaps matches TRBD2 (6 bases). The germline V and J ends were trimmed by 2 bases and 6 bases, with 17 bases remaining between them. Germline loops: CDR1 SGHTA, CDR2 FQGTGA. The CDR3 runs to 16 residues. CDR3: CASSLASGVPGNEQFF. The CDR3 bases are TGTGCCAGCAGCTTAGCCTCGGGGGTTCCTGGCAATGAGCAGTTCTTC.

CDR3 coding DNA: TGTGCCAGCAGCTTAGGCCAGGGGCTTCATGGCTACACCTTC. It is translated as CASSLGQGLHGYTF. V usage is TRBV11-2 and J usage is TRBJ1-2; tentative D call: TRBD1 (6 bases). The CDR3 is 14 amino acids. The germline CDR1 and CDR2 sequences are SGHAT and FQNNGV. The V and J ends lost 1 base and 6 bases respectively, with 12 bases between them.

The CDR3 reads CASSSVSLGRNTEAFF. As DNA, the CDR3 is TGTGCCAGCAGTTCCGTGTCCTTGGGGAGGAACACTGAAGCTTTCTTT. The chain is built from TRBV6-5 and TRBJ1-1; no definite D call. The CDR3 contains 16 residues. V shed 4 bases and J shed 1 base, with 16 bases lying between them. Germline CDR1 reads MNHEY; CDR2 reads SVGAGI.

The chain recombines TRBV27 with TRBJ2-1; 7 positions match TRBD2. This CDR3 is 13 amino acids long. V shed 6 bases and J 5 bases; nucleotides not matched to a gene: 4. Germline V gene sequence: CDR1 MNHEY, CDR2 SMNVEV (reference sequence). CDR3: CASRRGVNNEQFF. The CDR3 bases are TGTGCCAGCAGACGGGGGGTGAACAATGAGCAGTTCTTC.

The chain combines TRBV6-5 with TRBJ2-7; TRBD2 matches at 12 bases. Germline V gene sequence: CDR1 MNHEY, CDR2 SVGAGI. J gave up 3 bases and V 4 bases, and 4 bases lay outside the gene matches. The CDR3 is made up of 15 amino acids. The CDR3 here is CASSLRLAGDYEQYF. The CDR3 region has the DNA TGTGCCAGCAGTTTACGACTAGCGGGAGACTACGAGCAGTACTTC.

This clone showed up just once. The chain joins TRBV4-3 to TRBJ1-3; D unresolved. Trimming shortened V by 1 base and J by 0 bases, and 7 bases separated the two germline ends. Germline values: CDR1 LGHNA, CDR2 YSLEER. CDR3 length equals 15 residues. The DNA of the CDR3 is TGCGCCAGCAGCCAAGGAGGGATCTCTGGAAACACCATATATTTT. Translated, it gives CASSQGGISGNTIYF.

The V gene is TRBV7-2, the J gene TRBJ2-7; 8 bases line up with TRBD2. V lost 2 bases and J lost 4; bases outside the gene matches: 7. This CDR3 is built from 15 residues. The germline CDR1 and CDR2 sequences are SGHTA and FQGNSA. This CDR3 is CASSLSRGVRYEQYF. CDR3 in DNA: TGTGCCAGCAGCTTATCGCGGGGGGTTCGATACGAGCAGTACTTC.

The chain employs TRBV7-3 and TRBJ2-3; 10 bases map to TRBD2. CDR3 length equals 18 residues. Trimming cost V 5 bases and J 4 bases; bases outside gene matches: 15. Germline CDR1 is SGHTA and CDR2 is FQGTGA. The CDR3 sequence is CASSLRHSAGGPSDTQYF. As DNA, the CDR3 is TGTGCCAGCAGCCTGCGCCATTCAGCGGGAGGGCCGTCAGATACGCAGTATTTT.

V gene TRBV7-3 combines with J gene TRBJ1-6; no clear D gene. Trimming cost V 2 bases and J 7 bases, with 3 bases left between them. The germline V gene has CDR1 SGHTA and CDR2 FQGTGA. The CDR3 is made up of 12 amino acids. The CDR3 nucleotides read TGTGCCAGCAGCTTAGCGAATTCACCCCTCCACTTT. This translates into CASSLANSPLHF.

J is TRBJ2-3 and V is TRBV3-1 (or the pseudogene TRBV3-2); 13 bases map to TRBD2. CDR3 length: 17 residues. V was clipped by 0 bases and J by 6 bases; unmatched bases: 6. Germline values: CDR1 LGHDT, CDR2 YNNKEL (reference sequence). The CDR3, as DNA: TGTGCCAGCAGCCAAGAGAGGGGACTAGCGGGATGGGATACGCAGTATTTT. Protein sequence: CASSQERGLAGWDTQYF.

This chain uses TRBV28 with TRBJ1-5, with 8 bases identical to TRBD1. J was trimmed by 1 base and V by 2 bases; bases with no gene match: 1. This CDR3 region has 15 residues. Germline CDR1 MDHEN, CDR2 SYDVKM. CDR3 sequence (DNA): TGTGCCAGCAGTTTACAGGGGGCGAGCAATCAGCCCCAGCATTTT. This codes for CASSLQGASNQPQHF.

The genes are TRBV27 and TRBJ1-5, with D hard to call. Germline V CDR1 and CDR2: MNHEY, SMNVEV (reference sequence). V was pared by 5 bases and J by 3 bases, with 17 bases between. The CDR3 is 16 residues long. CDR3 nucleotide sequence: TGTGCCAGCAGTCTCTCGGGGAGAGTGATCAATCAGCCCCAGCATTTT. Its translation is CASSLSGRVINQPQHF.

This clone was detected a few times. This chain uses TRBV20-1 with TRBJ2-5, with D perhaps TRBD2 (5 bases). Germline CDR1 and CDR2: DFQATT and SNEGSKA (reference sequence). The CDR3 is 11 amino acids. Trimming left V 4 bases short and J 7 bases short, with 10 bases between. The CDR3 nucleotides read TGCAGTGCTATATCCGCGGGGACCCAGTACTTC. Amino acids: CSAISAGTQYF.

The chain carries TRBV19 and TRBJ2-3; D gene ambiguous. The germline gives CDR1 LNHDA, CDR2 SQIVND (reference sequence). The CDR3 has 15 residues. V was trimmed by 1 base and J by 0 bases, leaving 8 bases between them. Here the CDR3 reads CASSIAQSSTDTQYF. CDR3 DNA sequence: TGTGCCAGTAGTATAGCGCAGTCTAGCACAGATACGCAGTATTTT. Full variable domain (missing parts from reference TRBV19 and TRBJ2-3): DGGITQSPKYLFRKEGQNVTLSCEQNLNHDAMYWYRQDPGQGLRLIYYSQIVNDFQKGDIAEGYSVSREKKESFPLTVTSAQKNPTAFYLCASSIAQSSTDTQYFGPGTRLTVL.

The V gene is TRBV12-5, the J gene TRBJ2-1; D ambiguous. The CDR3 sequence is 11 residues long. V lost 4 bases, J lost 4 bases, and 2 bases lay in between. The germline CDR1 and CDR2 sequences are LGHNT and FRNRAP. The CDR3 DNA reads TGTGCTAGTGGTTCGTACAATGAGCAGTTCTTC. Its protein is CASGSYNEQFF.